What follows are 30 T cell receptor beta chains derived from one specimen sequenced in a study of blood T cell repertoires in COVID-19. The table came from immunoSEQ multiplex PCR; TCRdb's copy has only in-frame clones and leaves some out. This table has approximately 300,000 clones, around 89% appearing once. The material sequenced was peripheral blood. The receptors were sampled from a man aged 18 to 30 who had recovered from COVID-19.

V is TRBV29-1 and J is TRBJ1-1; D is ambiguous. Germline V lookup: CDR1 SQVTM, CDR2 ANQGSEA. The CDR3 sequence is 15 residues long. Trimming took 6 bases from V and 1 from J, leaving 18 bases between them. CDR3: CSVSLRGPTNTEAFF. For the CDR3, the DNA is TGCAGCGTCTCTTTACGCGGGCCCACGAACACTGAAGCTTTCTTT.

The chain carries TRBV5-1 and TRBJ2-2, with D tentatively TRBD1 (5 bases). There are 12 residues in the CDR3. CDR1 is SGHRS, CDR2 YFSETQ, per germline. Trimming took 4 bases from V and 6 from J, leaving 7 bases between them. CDR3 sequence reads: CASSGRAGELFF. The CDR3 DNA reads as TGCGCCAGCAGCGGCAGGGCCGGGGAGCTGTTTTTT.

J is TRBJ1-6 and V is TRBV9, with 7 bases lining up with TRBD1. The CDR3 extends over 16 amino acids. V gave up 4 bases and J gave up 7 bases; unmatched junction bases: 11. Per germline, CDR1 SGDLS and CDR2 YYNGEE. The CDR3 sequence: CASSPRDRKTNSPLHF. The CDR3 nucleotides are TGTGCCAGCAGCCCCCGGGACAGAAAGACCAATTCACCCCTCCACTTT.

This clone was picked up one time. This chain uses TRBV7-8 with TRBJ2-1; TRBD2 agrees at 8 bases. The CDR3 spans 16 residues. The germline V gene has CDR1 SGHVS and CDR2 FQNEAQ. The V and J ends lost 5 bases and 5 bases, in that order; junction bases with no gene match: 11. The CDR3 coding sequence is TGTGCCAGCAGCCCATCGTGGCTAGCGGGTCACAATGAGCAGTTCTTC. Its protein product is CASSPSWLAGHNEQFF.

The rearrangement uses TRBV4-1 and TRBJ2-7; D is possibly TRBD1 (5 bases). The germline CDR1 and CDR2 sequences are MGHRA and YSYEKL. CDR3 size: 15 residues. V lost 4 bases, J lost 2 bases, and 15 bases lay in between. The CDR3 bases are TGCGCCAGCAGCCCGAGACCCGACAGACCCTACGAGCAGTACTTC. It translates to CASSPRPDRPYEQYF.

The genes are TRBV29-1 and TRBJ2-7, with TRBD1 as a possible D gene (5 bases). Germline V gives CDR1 SQVTM, CDR2 ANQGSEA. V was pared by 6 bases and J by 5 bases, with 8 bases between. The CDR3 runs 10 residues. The CDR3 protein is CSVSTDEQYF. CDR3 nucleotides: TGCAGCGTGTCGACAGACGAGCAGTACTTC.

The V gene is TRBV21-1, the J gene TRBJ1-4. TRBV21-1 represents a pseudogene. The CDR3 length is 13 residues. CDR3: CASRLREEEKLFF. CDR3 in DNA: TGTGCCAGCAGGTTAAGGGAGGAGGAAAAACTGTTTTTT.

The chain combines TRBV3-1 (or the pseudogene TRBV3-2) with TRBJ2-3; D perhaps matches TRBD1 (6 bases). The CDR3 runs to 14 residues. V dropped 4 bases and J dropped 3 bases, with 11 bases sitting between them. Germline lookup yields CDR1 LGHDT and CDR2 YNNKEL (reference sequence). The CDR3 region has the DNA TGTGCCAGCAGCCTTAACAGGGTAACAGATACGCAGTATTTT. Translated, it gives CASSLNRVTDTQYF.

This clone was seen a few times. This sequence joins TRBV4-2 and TRBJ1-1, with a tentative D call TRBD1 (5 bases). V was shortened by 0 bases and J by 11 bases, with 19 bases between the two germline ends. The CDR3 spans 15 residues. CDR1 and CDR2 from the germline V gene are LGHNA and YNFKEQ. The CDR3 region is CASSQDRQKLGGAFF. DNA of the CDR3: TGTGCCAGCAGCCAAGATCGACAGAAACTCGGAGGGGCTTTCTTT.

This clone was recorded a few times. The rearrangement joins TRBV24-1 to TRBJ2-3; possible D gene TRBD2, 5 bases. This CDR3 spans 14 amino acids. V was clipped by 3 bases and J by 6 bases, with 12 bases between them. Per the germline V gene, CDR1 is KGHDR and CDR2 is SFDVKD. The CDR3 DNA follows: TGTGCCACCAGTGATGAGTCCACGGGGGATACGCAGTATTTT. The encoded protein is CATSDESTGDTQYF.

V and J are TRBV4-1 and TRBJ2-3, with 7 bases aligning to TRBD1. Per the germline V gene, CDR1 is MGHRA and CDR2 is YSYEKL. The V segment lost 4 bases and the J segment 2 bases; nucleotides outside the gene matches: 3. The CDR3 loop spans 14 amino acids. In nucleotides, the CDR3 is TGCGCCAGCAGCCCCGGGACAGCCACAGATACGCAGTATTTT. It codes for CASSPGTATDTQYF.

V is TRBV2 and J is TRBJ1-2; no reliable D call. This CDR3 is 13 amino acids long. V shed 10 bases and J shed 3 bases, with 15 bases lying between them. Germline V gives CDR1 SNHLY, CDR2 FYNNEI. The CDR3 region has the DNA TGTGCCAATCGGGGAGGGTTCGACTATGGCTACACCTTC. Translated: CANRGGFDYGYTF.

The chain links TRBV4-1 to TRBJ2-7; maybe TRBD1 (6 bases). Trimming took off 4 bases at V and 3 bases at J, with 19 bases between the two ends. From germline, CDR1 is MGHRA and CDR2 YSYEKL. The CDR3 length is 16 residues. CDR3 loop: CASSLTMGDTSYEQYF. The CDR3 bases are TGCGCCAGCAGCCTCACTATGGGGGACACCAGCTACGAGCAGTACTTC.

The J gene is TRBJ2-5, the V gene TRBV7-2, with a possible D match to TRBD1 (5 bases). The CDR3 is 14 residues long. V lost 8 bases and J 5 bases, leaving 18 bases between the germline ends. CDR1 is SGHTA, CDR2 FQGNSA, per germline. The DNA for the CDR3 is TGTGCCAGCTCTAGGCAGGGAAGGTGGGAGACCCAGTACTTC. Protein product: CASSRQGRWETQYF.

The V call is TRBV4-1, the J call TRBJ2-7; tentatively, D is TRBD1 (6 bases). Germline V gene lookup returns CDR1 MGHRA and CDR2 YSYEKL. The germline V and J ends were trimmed by 0 bases and 0 bases, with 12 bases remaining between them. The CDR3 is 16 amino acids. CDR3: CASSQDWGLSSYEQYF. As DNA, the CDR3 is TGCGCCAGCAGCCAAGATTGGGGGCTGAGCTCCTACGAGCAGTACTTC.

This chain connects TRBV27 to TRBJ1-5; D perhaps matches TRBD1 (6 bases). Germline V gene data show CDR1 as MNHEY and CDR2 as SMNVEV (reference sequence). This CDR3 is 14 amino acids long. Trimming removed 5 bases at V and 3 bases at J, with 11 bases between. For the CDR3, the DNA is TGTGCCAGCAGTAAGACAGGTTTCAATCAGCCCCAGCATTTT. Its translation is CASSKTGFNQPQHF.

J is TRBJ2-1 and V is TRBV11-1; D gene unclear. V lost 3 bases and J 6 bases, leaving 6 bases between the germline ends. The germline CDR1 and CDR2 sequences are SGHAT and FQDESV (reference sequence). The CDR3 contains 12 residues. CDR3 DNA: TGTGCCAGCAGCTTTCACGGCAATGAGCAGTTCTTC. Its translation: CASSFHGNEQFF.

This rearrangement joins TRBV6-5 to TRBJ2-7; 10 bases agree with TRBD2. The CDR3 runs 15 residues. Germline CDR1 is MNHEY and CDR2 is SVGAGI. The ends lost 4 bases at V and 7 bases at J; junction bases unmatched: 10. DNA for the CDR3: TGTGCCAGCAGTTCCCTAGCGGGAGCGGTGTGGGAGCAGTACTTC. Translating gives CASSSLAGAVWEQYF.

CDR3 in amino acids: CASSTRHGDEKLFF. For the CDR3, the DNA is TGTGCCAGCTCAACCCGACACGGGGATGAAAAACTGTTTTTT. The chain employs TRBV18 and TRBJ1-4; D not resolved. With 5 bases removed from V and 6 bases from J, the gap between germline ends came to 13 bases. The CDR3 consists of 14 residues. The germline V gene encodes CDR1 KGHSH and CDR2 LQKENI.

The chain has TRBV5-5 and TRBJ1-1, with D possibly TRBD1 on 6 matching bases. V lost 4 bases to trimming and J lost 3 bases, with 13 bases between them. The V gene's germline CDR1 is SGHKS and CDR2 YYEKEE (reference sequence). The CDR3 spans 14 residues. CDR3 nucleotide sequence: TGTGCCAGCAGCAGAAATCCAGGGGACACTGAAGCTTTCTTT. Translation gives CASSRNPGDTEAFF. Together with reference TRBV5-5 and TRBJ1-1, the CDR3 gives the full variable domain: DAGVTQSPTHLIKTRGQQVTLRCSPISGHKSVSWYQQVLGQGPQFIFQYYEKEERGRGNFPDRFSARQFPNYSSELNVNALLLGDSALYLCASSRNPGDTEAFFGQGTRLTVV.

The chain is built from TRBV3-1 (or the pseudogene TRBV3-2) and TRBJ1-2, with TRBD1 identical over 11 bases. Germline V gene lookup returns CDR1 LGHDT and CDR2 YNNKEL (reference sequence). The J segment lost 2 bases and the V segment lost 4 bases, leaving 3 bases of the junction unmatched. The CDR3 length is 15 residues. The CDR3 sequence is CASSRGQGANYGYTF. In DNA, the CDR3 is TGTGCCAGCAGCCGCGGACAGGGGGCGAACTATGGCTACACCTTC.

This CDR3 is CASSYTGLGAYNEQFF. CDR3 sequence (DNA): TGTGCCAGCAGTTACACGGGACTAGGAGCCTACAATGAGCAGTTCTTC. The rearrangement uses TRBV6-2 or TRBV6-3 and TRBJ2-1; 8 positions match TRBD2. The CDR3 totals 16 residues. Trimming at V came to 2 bases and at J to 2 bases, leaving 5 bases not matched to a gene. Germline assignment: CDR1 MNHEY and CDR2 SVGEGT.

This rearrangement joins TRBV9 to TRBJ2-1, with D perhaps matching TRBD1 (6 bases). This CDR3 is built from 12 residues. V gave up 6 bases and J gave up 5 bases, with 9 bases separating them. Looked up from germline, CDR1 is SGDLS and CDR2 is YYNGEE. The CDR3 DNA is TGTGCCAGCACCTACAGGGACAATGAGCAGTTCTTC. Translation gives CASTYRDNEQFF.

The chain combines TRBV4-2 with TRBJ1-4; D is unclear. The length of the CDR3 is 15 residues. Germline loops: CDR1 LGHNA, CDR2 YNFKEQ. V was shortened by 1 base and J by 0 bases, with 6 bases between the two germline ends. DNA for the CDR3: TGTGCCAGCAGCCAAGCGACAACAACTAATGAAAAACTGTTTTTT. Protein: CASSQATTTNEKLFF.

The chain employs TRBV7-9 and TRBJ2-1; 8 bases are a match to TRBD2. Germline V lookup: CDR1 SEHNR, CDR2 FQNEAQ (reference sequence). V lost 2 bases and J lost 2; bases outside the gene matches: 5. The CDR3 length is 16 residues. The CDR3, as DNA: TGTGCCAGCAGCTTACGGGAGGGTTGGACCTACAATGAGCAGTTCTTC. Translated, it gives CASSLREGWTYNEQFF.

V is TRBV13 and J is TRBJ2-7; tentative D call: TRBD2 (5 bases). This CDR3 comprises 15 residues. The V gene lost 5 bases and the J gene lost 0 bases, with 14 bases spanning the gap. Looked up from germline, CDR1 is PRHDT and CDR2 is FYEKMQ (reference sequence). The CDR3 region is CASSPHPAGSYEQYF. In nucleotides, the CDR3 is TGTGCCAGCAGCCCCCACCCGGCGGGCTCCTACGAGCAGTACTTC.

This clone was picked up one time. The V call is TRBV7-9, the J call TRBJ1-5, with TRBD1 matching over 7 bases. V gave up 5 bases and J gave up 6 bases; unmatched junction bases: 7. The CDR3 totals 14 residues. The germline V gene has CDR1 SEHNR and CDR2 FQNEAQ (reference sequence). The CDR3 nucleotides read TGTGCCAGCAGCGCTCGGGACAGCCTTCAGCCCCAGCATTTT. This codes for CASSARDSLQPQHF.

V gene TRBV4-1 combines with J gene TRBJ2-7; 7 positions match TRBD1. The CDR3 runs to 14 residues. Looked up from germline, CDR1 is MGHRA and CDR2 is YSYEKL. With 2 bases clipped from V and 0 bases from J, the junction kept 1 base outside the gene matches. In DNA form, the CDR3 reads TGCGCCAGCAGCCAAAGGGACAGCTCCTACGAGCAGTACTTC. Its translation: CASSQRDSSYEQYF.

The rearrangement joins TRBV6-6 to TRBJ2-7; TRBD1 aligns across 9 bases. CDR3 length: 13 amino acids. V gave up 7 bases and J gave up 4 bases; unmatched junction bases: 5. Germline lookup yields CDR1 MNHNY and CDR2 SVGAGI (reference sequence). CDR3 in amino acids: CASIGQGRYEQYF. Here the CDR3 DNA reads TGTGCCAGCATCGGACAGGGGAGGTACGAGCAGTACTTC.

The chain has TRBV14 and TRBJ2-5; D gene uncertain. Between the trimmed V and J ends, which lost 0 bases and 0 bases, there was a span of 8 bases. Germline lookup yields CDR1 SGHDN and CDR2 FVKESK. The CDR3 consists of 15 residues. CDR3 region: CASSQDYTHQETQYF. The DNA of the CDR3 is TGTGCCAGCAGCCAAGATTATACTCACCAAGAGACCCAGTACTTC. The variable domain in full, with the rest retrieved from reference TRBV14 and TRBJ2-5, is EAGVTQFPSHSVIEKGQTVTLRCDPISGHDNLYWYRRVMGKEIKFLLHFVKESKQDESGMPNNRFLAERTGGTYSTLKVQPAELEDSGVYFCASSQDYTHQETQYFGPGTRLLVL.